The next 26 T cell receptor beta chains were all read from a single sample in a study of T cell changes during pregnancy in multiple sclerosis. Sequencing was performed with immunoSEQ multiplex PCR; in TCRdb, only in-frame clones are kept and a portion is missing. The table shows some 69,000 clones, with 90% occurring only once. The material sequenced was peripheral blood, taken in the second trimester of pregnancy. The receptors derive from a female donor in good health, enrolled as a control in a pregnancy study.

The V gene is TRBV6-1, the J gene TRBJ1-4, with D uncertain. Trimming stripped 5 bases from V and 8 bases from J, with 15 bases between. Per germline, CDR1 MNHNS and CDR2 SASEGT. This CDR3 has 14 amino acids. The CDR3: CASSPGGGYEKLFF. The CDR3 DNA reads TGTGCCAGCAGTCCGGGCGGAGGGTACGAAAAACTGTTTTTT.

V gene TRBV14 combines with J gene TRBJ2-5; maybe TRBD1 (6 bases). Germline-derived CDR1 and CDR2 are SGHDN and FVKESK. Trimming left V 4 bases short and J 1 base short, with 13 bases between. This CDR3 is 15 amino acids long. CDR3 sequence: CASSLQGRAQETQYF. The CDR3 nucleotides are TGTGCCAGCAGCCTACAGGGACGGGCCCAAGAGACCCAGTACTTC.

The CDR3 protein is CASSQLTDTQYF. The CDR3 DNA follows: TGTGCCAGCAGTCAACTCACAGATACGCAGTATTTT. The gene calls are TRBV11-2 and TRBJ2-3; D ambiguous. The V end lost 6 bases, the J end lost 2 bases, and 6 bases lay between the germline ends. CDR3 length: 12 residues. The V gene's germline CDR1 is SGHAT and CDR2 FQNNGV.

This sequence joins TRBV7-2 and TRBJ2-1; 12 nucleotides align to TRBD2. This CDR3 has 16 amino acids. Trimming took 4 bases from V and 4 from J; bases not matched to a gene: 5. Germline V lookup: CDR1 SGHTA, CDR2 FQGNSA. Here the CDR3 reads CASSSRTSGTYNEQFF. Here the CDR3 DNA reads TGTGCCAGCAGCTCCAGGACTAGCGGGACTTACAATGAGCAGTTCTTC.

V and J are TRBV2 and TRBJ1-5, with D possibly being TRBD1 (5 bases). This CDR3 is 13 amino acids long. The germline V gene encodes CDR1 SNHLY and CDR2 FYNNEI. Trimming took 8 bases from V and 6 from J, leaving 14 bases between them. Written as DNA, the CDR3 is TGTGCCAGCTCCAACGGGGGTCCTCAGCCCCAGCATTTT. This gives the protein CASSNGGPQPQHF.

DNA of the CDR3: TGTGCCAGCAGCAGACAGGGGGGTCTGACAGATACGCAGTATTTT. Its translation: CASSRQGGLTDTQYF. V and J are TRBV6-5 and TRBJ2-3; TRBD1 aligns across 9 bases. V lost 6 bases to trimming and J lost 3 bases; unmatched junction nucleotides: 7. Germline CDR1 is MNHEY and CDR2 is SVGAGI. CDR3 size: 15 residues.

The gene calls are TRBV5-4 and TRBJ2-2, with D perhaps matching TRBD2 (5 bases). Trimming pared 4 bases from V and 7 bases from J, leaving 8 bases between. The germline V gene encodes CDR1 SGHNT and CDR2 YYREEE (reference sequence). The CDR3 contains 12 residues. This CDR3 reads CASSEAGGELFF. CDR3 in DNA: TGTGCCAGCAGCGAGGCGGGCGGGGAGCTGTTTTTT.

The V call is TRBV5-1, the J call TRBJ1-1; D not certain. CDR1 SGHRS and CDR2 YFSETQ come from the germline V gene. The CDR3 has 13 residues. The V gene lost 7 bases and the J gene lost 1 base, with 11 bases spanning the gap. CDR3 protein: CASAFVQNTEAFF. The CDR3 DNA is TGCGCCAGCGCGTTCGTCCAGAACACTGAAGCTTTCTTT.

Concerning this clone itself: One end of the junction is discordant with germline, which a read error may explain. The chain uses TRBV28 and TRBJ1-5; perhaps TRBD1 as D (6 bases). Germline assignment: CDR1 MDHEN and CDR2 SYDVKM. The length of the CDR3 is 16 residues. DNA of the CDR3: TGTGCCGGCAGCAGCAGGGGCTTTCGGTTCAATCAGCCCCAGCATTTT. Translation: CAGSSRGFRFNQPQHF.

The chain joins TRBV7-9 to TRBJ2-2; TRBD2 aligns across 7 bases. The CDR3 length is 16 residues. V was pared by 4 bases and J by 6 bases, with 11 bases of the junction left unmatched. Germline CDR1 reads SEHNR; CDR2 reads FQNEAQ (reference sequence). CDR3 sequence reads: CASSSHRRAGAGELFF. The CDR3 nucleotides read TGTGCCAGCAGCTCGCACCGGCGGGCGGGGGCCGGGGAGCTGTTTTTT.

This rearrangement joins TRBV11-2 to TRBJ1-5; no firm D call. The CDR3 has 13 amino acids. V was shortened by 0 bases and J by 6 bases, with 6 bases between the two germline ends. The V gene's germline CDR1 is SGHAT and CDR2 FQNNGV. The chain's CDR3 is CASSLDRGQPQHF. CDR3 nucleotides: TGTGCCAGCAGCTTAGATCGGGGTCAGCCCCAGCATTTT.

This sequence joins TRBV18 and TRBJ2-1; D may be TRBD2 (5 bases). Germline CDR1 KGHSH, CDR2 LQKENI. V was clipped by 6 bases and J by 8 bases, with 26 bases between them. CDR3 length: 17 amino acids. CDR3 nucleotide sequence: TGTGCCAGCTCCGTCGGTAGGGTGAGGGCCGTCGCTGATGAGCAGTTCTTC. It is translated as CASSVGRVRAVADEQFF.

This chain joins TRBV5-1 and TRBJ2-3; D is unclear. This CDR3 contains 13 residues. CDR1 is SGHRS, CDR2 YFSETQ, per germline. Trimming pared 2 bases from V and 3 bases from J, leaving 7 bases between. Written as DNA, the CDR3 is TGCGCCAGCAGCTTAGCCGAGACAGATACGCAGTATTTT. It yields the protein CASSLAETDTQYF.

The chain uses TRBV18 and TRBJ2-1, with 8 bases aligning to TRBD1. The trim removed 2 bases at V and 6 bases at J, leaving 0 bases unmatched. Germline V gene lookup returns CDR1 KGHSH and CDR2 LQKENI. CDR3 length: 13 residues. The CDR3 reads CASSPTGGNEQFF. The CDR3 DNA sequence: TGTGCCAGCTCACCAACAGGGGGCAATGAGCAGTTCTTC. Combining the CDR3 with reference TRBV18 and TRBJ2-1 gives the whole variable domain NAGVMQNPRHLVRRRGQEARLRCSPMKGHSHVYWYRQLPEEGLKFMVYLQKENIIDESGMPKERFSAEFPKEGPSILRIQQVVRGDSAAYFCASSPTGGNEQFFGPGTRLTVL.

This CDR3 reads CASGLNTEAFF. The CDR3, as DNA: TGTGCTAGTGGCTTGAACACTGAAGCTTTCTTT. The chain uses TRBV12-5 and TRBJ1-1; no definite D call. This CDR3 is 11 amino acids long. Germline values: CDR1 LGHNT, CDR2 FRNRAP. The V end lost 6 bases, the J end lost 0 bases, and 2 bases lay between the germline ends.

The V gene is TRBV5-1, the J gene TRBJ2-7; 12 positions agree with TRBD2. V was clipped by 2 bases and J by 6 bases; unmatched bases: 9. This CDR3 spans 16 amino acids. Germline CDR1 and CDR2: SGHRS and YFSETQ. CDR3 residues: CASSFGGPGLAGEQYF. CDR3 bases: TGCGCCAGCAGCTTTGGGGGACCGGGACTAGCGGGCGAGCAGTACTTC.

This chain connects TRBV7-2 to TRBJ1-4, with D perhaps TRBD1 (6 bases). The CDR3 covers 14 residues. Trimming took 5 bases from V and 8 from J, leaving 15 bases between them. Looked up from germline, CDR1 is SGHTA and CDR2 is FQGNSA. Written as DNA, the CDR3 is TGTGCCAGCAGCCAGGGGCAGGGGAGAGAAAAACTGTTTTTT. Its protein is CASSQGQGREKLFF.

V usage is TRBV6-1 and J usage is TRBJ1-5; no definite D call. Germline CDR1 and CDR2: MNHNS and SASEGT. Trimming cost V 1 base and J 9 bases, with 13 bases left between them. The CDR3 is 14 residues long. The CDR3 protein is CASSEGGEIGPQHF. CDR3 in DNA: TGTGCCAGCAGTGAAGGTGGGGAGATCGGGCCCCAGCATTTT.

Only one count was recorded for this clone. V usage is TRBV7-3 and J usage is TRBJ1-6; 7 bases match TRBD1. The CDR3 loop spans 14 amino acids. Germline CDR1 reads SGHTA; CDR2 reads FQGTGA. Trimming cost V 4 bases and J 7 bases; bases outside gene matches: 4. CDR3 loop: CASSSTGANSPLHF. The CDR3 region has the DNA TGTGCCAGCAGCTCCACAGGGGCCAATTCACCCCTCCACTTT.

V usage is TRBV4-2 and J usage is TRBJ2-7; D may be TRBD2 (6 bases). Germline V gene data show CDR1 as LGHNA and CDR2 as YNFKEQ. Trimming pared 6 bases from V and 5 bases from J, leaving 23 bases between. This CDR3 spans 16 amino acids. This CDR3 is CASRDFAGGKEDEQYF. The CDR3 DNA reads as TGTGCCAGCAGGGACTTTGCTGGGGGGAAGGAGGACGAGCAGTACTTC.

This clone was seen just once. This chain links TRBV5-5 with TRBJ2-2; D is ambiguous. The CDR3 is 15 amino acids. V gave up 1 base and J gave up 3 bases, with 10 bases separating them. The V gene's germline CDR1 is SGHKS and CDR2 YYEKEE (reference sequence). The DNA of the CDR3 is TGTGCCAGCAGCTTGCGGCAGGTAGACACCGGGGAGCTGTTTTTT. Amino acids: CASSLRQVDTGELFF.

The chain has TRBV4-1 and TRBJ1-5, with 7 bases identical to TRBD1. Germline-derived CDR1 and CDR2 are MGHRA and YSYEKL. The V and J ends lost 6 bases and 3 bases, in that order; junction bases with no gene match: 8. The CDR3 spans 15 residues. As DNA, the CDR3 is TGCGCCAGCAGGAGTTACAGGGGTTCCAATCAGCCCCAGCATTTT. It encodes CASRSYRGSNQPQHF.

The V call is TRBV5-1, the J call TRBJ1-1; a weak D match, TRBD1 (5 bases). The V gene lost 1 base and the J gene lost 4 bases, with 17 bases spanning the gap. Germline V gene data show CDR1 as SGHRS and CDR2 as YFSETQ. CDR3 length equals 16 residues. The CDR3 DNA follows: TGCGCCAGCAGCTTGCAGTCCCCGGGGGTTGGCACTGAAGCTTTCTTT. Protein: CASSLQSPGVGTEAFF.

Only a few counts were recorded for this clone. The CDR3: CASSPTPGGQTGELFF. The CDR3 nucleotides are TGTGCCAGCAGCCCAACTCCAGGGGGACAAACCGGGGAGCTGTTTTTT. The chain couples TRBV6-4 to TRBJ2-2; 7 positions match TRBD1. CDR1 MRHNA and CDR2 SNTAGT come from the germline V gene. The V segment lost 6 bases and the J segment 5 bases; nucleotides outside the gene matches: 12. This CDR3 has 16 residues.

The chain couples TRBV6-1 to TRBJ1-1, with D hard to call. Germline V gene sequence: CDR1 MNHNS, CDR2 SASEGT. V was pared by 3 bases and J by 5 bases, with 10 bases between. The CDR3 runs 13 residues. CDR3: CASSERGLTEAFF. CDR3 in DNA: TGTGCCAGCAGTGAGCGAGGTTTGACTGAAGCTTTCTTT.

The V call is TRBV27, the J call TRBJ2-1; no clear D gene. The ends were cut back, 8 bases at V and 8 bases at J, with 4 bases in the middle. Germline lookup yields CDR1 MNHEY and CDR2 SMNVEV (reference sequence). The CDR3 is made up of 9 amino acids. Here the CDR3 DNA reads TGTGCCAGCGGGCATGAGCAGTTCTTC. Translated, it gives CASGHEQFF.